Listed below are T cell receptor beta chains from one sample, sequenced in a study of coeliac disease. Assay: immunoSEQ multiplex PCR; the TCRdb copy retains only in-frame clones and omits some. The repertoire has 3,800 or so clones, approximately 66% of them found once; the top ten carry roughly 15%. Material for sequencing was intraepithelial lymphocytes from the gut. All receptors come from a young woman with active celiac disease. CDR3s include the opening cysteine and the closing phenylalanine or tryptophan. The order of the fields is J gene, D gene, clone size, V gene, CDR3 DNA, CDR3 protein. The D gene is left open where the match is weak. For some rows the clone size is stated as once, few or many, or as a class when expanded; others skip it.

j_call: TRBJ2-3
d_call: TRBD2
clone_size: .
v_call: TRBV13
cdr3_nt: TGTGCCAGCAGCCAGCTAGCGGGGGGCCCAGATACGCAGTATTTT
cdr3_aa: CASSQLAGGPDTQYF

j_call: TRBJ2-1
d_call: .
clone_size: .
v_call: TRBV2
cdr3_nt: TGTGCCAGCAGTGGGAGGACAGTCTCCTACAATGAGCAGTTCTTC
cdr3_aa: CASSGRTVSYNEQFF

j_call: TRBJ2-1
d_call: .
clone_size: .
v_call: TRBV5-5
cdr3_nt: TGTGCCAGCAGCTTGGAGAGGGTGCAGTGGTTCTTC
cdr3_aa: CASSLERVQWFF

j_call: TRBJ1-2
d_call: TRBD1
clone_size: .
v_call: TRBV7-9
cdr3_nt: TGTGCCAGCAGCTTAGCAGGGGGCGGTTATGGCTACACCTTC
cdr3_aa: CASSLAGGGYGYTF

j_call: TRBJ2-5
d_call: TRBD2
clone_size: .
v_call: TRBV13
cdr3_nt: TGTGCCAGCAGCTTAGGACTAGCGGGGGAAGAGACCCAGTACTTC
cdr3_aa: CASSLGLAGEETQYF

j_call: TRBJ2-3
d_call: .
clone_size: few
v_call: TRBV2
cdr3_nt: TGTGCCAGCAGAGGCCGTGGGCGGGGGCGCACAGATACGCAGTATTTT
cdr3_aa: CASRGRGRGRTDTQYF

j_call: TRBJ2-1
d_call: .
clone_size: few
v_call: TRBV10-1
cdr3_nt: TGCGCCTTGGGGGGGGGCCCCCATTGGAACAATGAGCAGTTCTTC
cdr3_aa: CALGGGPHWNNEQFF

j_call: TRBJ1-2
d_call: .
clone_size: medium-sized
v_call: TRBV4-1
cdr3_nt: TGCGCCAGCAGCCACGAAAACGGCTATGGCTACACCTTC
cdr3_aa: CASSHENGYGYTF

j_call: TRBJ1-1
d_call: .
clone_size: few
v_call: TRBV6-1
cdr3_nt: TGTGCCAGCAGTGATCAGGGAAACACTGAAGCTTTCTTT
cdr3_aa: CASSDQGNTEAFF

j_call: TRBJ1-4
d_call: .
clone_size: once
v_call: TRBV29-1
cdr3_nt: TGCAGCGTTGTAGGGGTGGGTGGTGAAAAACTGTTTTTT
cdr3_aa: CSVVGVGGEKLFF

j_call: TRBJ1-2
d_call: TRBD1
clone_size: once
v_call: TRBV7-9
cdr3_nt: TGTGCCAGCAGCTTTAGGACAGGGAAAAACTATGGCTACACCTTC
cdr3_aa: CASSFRTGKNYGYTF

j_call: TRBJ2-1
d_call: TRBD2
clone_size: few
v_call: TRBV15
cdr3_nt: TGTGCCACCAGCAGAGCAATTATAGCGGGGGGGGAATACAATGAGCAGTTCTTC
cdr3_aa: CATSRAIIAGGEYNEQFF

j_call: TRBJ2-5
d_call: TRBD1
clone_size: .
v_call: TRBV2
cdr3_nt: TGTGCCAGCAGTGCCGGGACAGGGGCCCAAGAGACCCAGTACTTC
cdr3_aa: CASSAGTGAQETQYF

j_call: TRBJ1-2
d_call: .
clone_size: .
v_call: TRBV7-4
cdr3_nt: TGTGCCAGCAGCCTTGAGGGACACCTTTTCTATGGCTACACCTTC
cdr3_aa: CASSLEGHLFYGYTF

j_call: TRBJ1-5
d_call: TRBD1
clone_size: .
v_call: TRBV15
cdr3_nt: TGTGCCACCAGCAGAGAGAGGCGGGGGGACAGGGCAATCAATCAGCCCCAGCATTTT
cdr3_aa: CATSRERRGDRAINQPQHF

j_call: TRBJ2-1
d_call: .
clone_size: .
v_call: TRBV15
cdr3_nt: TGTGCCACCAGCAGAGATTTTTGGGTGTTGAGGCTCGATTTCTTCTCCTACAATGAGCAGTTCTTC
cdr3_aa: CATSRDFWVLRLDFFSYNEQFF

j_call: TRBJ2-2
d_call: .
clone_size: .
v_call: TRBV7-3
cdr3_nt: TGTGCCAGCAGCGCTCTATTCCAACGGGGAACCGGGGAGCTGTTTTTT
cdr3_aa: CASSALFQRGTGELFF

j_call: TRBJ1-2
d_call: .
clone_size: .
v_call: TRBV6-5
cdr3_nt: TGTGCCAGCAACCCCCAGTTTTCCTCCTATGGCTACACCTTC
cdr3_aa: CASNPQFSSYGYTF

j_call: TRBJ1-4
d_call: .
clone_size: .
v_call: TRBV21-1
cdr3_nt: TGTGCCAGCAGCCACCGGCAGGACACGACTAATGAAAAACTGTTTTTT
cdr3_aa: CASSHRQDTTNEKLFF

j_call: TRBJ2-1
d_call: TRBD2
clone_size: .
v_call: TRBV6-1
cdr3_nt: TGTGCCAGCAGTGAATGGCGGACTAGCGGGCGGGAGCAGTTCTTC
cdr3_aa: CASSEWRTSGREQFF

j_call: TRBJ2-3
d_call: TRBD2
clone_size: few
v_call: TRBV12-5
cdr3_nt: TGTGCTAGTGGTTTGATGAGCGGGGTTGGAGATACGCAGTATTTT
cdr3_aa: CASGLMSGVGDTQYF

j_call: TRBJ1-1
d_call: .
clone_size: .
v_call: TRBV5-5
cdr3_nt: TGTGCCAGCAGCTTGGTAATTTCGCCTCCCGGGACTGAAGCTTTCTTT
cdr3_aa: CASSLVISPPGTEAFF

j_call: TRBJ1-2
d_call: .
clone_size: once
v_call: TRBV6-5
cdr3_nt: TGTGCCAGCGGACTCCTCTATGGCTACACCTTC
cdr3_aa: CASGLLYGYTF

j_call: TRBJ1-2
d_call: .
clone_size: .
v_call: TRBV7-9
cdr3_nt: TGTGCCAGCGGATGGGGAGGGCTCTATGGCTACACCTTC
cdr3_aa: CASGWGGLYGYTF

j_call: TRBJ1-2
d_call: TRBD1
clone_size: .
v_call: TRBV11-1
cdr3_nt: TGTGCCAGCAGCTTAGGGGGACAGGAAGCTAACTATGGCTACACCTTC
cdr3_aa: CASSLGGQEANYGYTF

j_call: TRBJ2-2
d_call: .
clone_size: .
v_call: TRBV9
cdr3_nt: TGTGCCAGCAGTGAGTACACCGGGGAGCTGTTTTTT
cdr3_aa: CASSEYTGELFF

j_call: TRBJ1-6
d_call: TRBD1
clone_size: few
v_call: TRBV2
cdr3_nt: TGTGCCAGCAGTCCACAGGGGGCATATAATTCACCCCTCCACTTT
cdr3_aa: CASSPQGAYNSPLHF

j_call: TRBJ2-2
d_call: .
clone_size: .
v_call: TRBV7-9
cdr3_nt: TGTGCCAGCAGAGAACAGGGATTGAGTACCCGGGAGCTGTTTTTT
cdr3_aa: CASREQGLSTRELFF

j_call: TRBJ1-1
d_call: .
clone_size: once
v_call: TRBV7-6
cdr3_nt: TGTGCCAGCAGCTTAGGCTTCTGGGAGTCACGGAACACTGAAGCTTTCTTT
cdr3_aa: CASSLGFWESRNTEAFF

j_call: TRBJ1-6
d_call: .
clone_size: few
v_call: TRBV10-1
cdr3_nt: TGCGCCAGCAGTCCAGAAACAGGGACACTTACCGCCTCCTATAATTCACCCCTCCACTTT
cdr3_aa: CASSPETGTLTASYNSPLHF

j_call: TRBJ2-3
d_call: TRBD2
clone_size: .
v_call: TRBV9
cdr3_nt: TGTGCCAGCAGCGAAACCGGGACTAGTCACGATACGCAGTATTTT
cdr3_aa: CASSETGTSHDTQYF

j_call: TRBJ2-1
d_call: TRBD1
clone_size: .
v_call: TRBV10-3
cdr3_nt: TGTGCCGCCCTCTTCCCCGGGACAGGGGATGCTGAGCAGTTCTTC
cdr3_aa: CAALFPGTGDAEQFF

j_call: TRBJ2-5
d_call: .
clone_size: .
v_call: TRBV19
cdr3_nt: TGTGCCAGTAGTATATTTTCCCAGGGGGAGACCCAGTACTTC
cdr3_aa: CASSIFSQGETQYF

j_call: TRBJ2-3
d_call: .
clone_size: .
v_call: TRBV19
cdr3_nt: TGTGCCAGTAGGTACAGGCAAACAGATACGCAGTATTTT
cdr3_aa: CASRYRQTDTQYF

j_call: TRBJ1-6
d_call: TRBD1
clone_size: few
v_call: TRBV7-2
cdr3_nt: TGTGCCAGCAGCTTAGTCGGGACAGGGTTCAATAATTCACCCCTCCACTTT
cdr3_aa: CASSLVGTGFNNSPLHF

j_call: TRBJ2-1
d_call: TRBD2
clone_size: .
v_call: TRBV2
cdr3_nt: TGTGCCAGCAGTGCAAACGCGGGGGTCAGCTCCTACAATGAGCAGTTCTTC
cdr3_aa: CASSANAGVSSYNEQFF

j_call: TRBJ1-1
d_call: TRBD1
clone_size: .
v_call: TRBV28
cdr3_nt: TGTGCCAGCAGTTTTCCCAGGACAGGGGTTGGGGCTTTCTTT
cdr3_aa: CASSFPRTGVGAFF

j_call: TRBJ2-2
d_call: TRBD1
clone_size: few
v_call: TRBV28
cdr3_nt: TGTGCCAGCAGTTTAGGAACAGGGGGATGGACCGGGGAGCTGTTTTTT
cdr3_aa: CASSLGTGGWTGELFF

j_call: TRBJ2-3
d_call: TRBD2
clone_size: .
v_call: TRBV30
cdr3_nt: TGTGCCCGAAGACTAGCGGGCACGTTCACAGATACGCAGTATTTT
cdr3_aa: CARRLAGTFTDTQYF

j_call: TRBJ1-3
d_call: .
clone_size: .
v_call: TRBV6-1
cdr3_nt: TGTGCCAGCAGTGAAGCGCTTCGGGGGACCCGAGGAAACACCATATATTTT
cdr3_aa: CASSEALRGTRGNTIYF

j_call: TRBJ1-4
d_call: TRBD1
clone_size: .
v_call: TRBV9
cdr3_nt: TGTGCCAGCAGCGGGACAGGGGGTGAAAAACTGTTTTTT
cdr3_aa: CASSGTGGEKLFF

j_call: TRBJ1-4
d_call: .
clone_size: .
v_call: TRBV7-9
cdr3_nt: TGTGCCAGCAGCTTGCTGACGGGAGCAACTAATGAAAAACTGTTTTTT
cdr3_aa: CASSLLTGATNEKLFF

j_call: TRBJ2-1
d_call: .
clone_size: .
v_call: TRBV30
cdr3_nt: TGTGCCTGGAGTAGGATTACAGGGTACAATGAGCAGTTCTTC
cdr3_aa: CAWSRITGYNEQFF

j_call: TRBJ1-6
d_call: .
clone_size: .
v_call: TRBV27
cdr3_nt: TGTGCCAGCAGTTTATGGAACGGGGGGACCGAGTTCGGGACCCGAAATTCACCCCTCCACTTT
cdr3_aa: CASSLWNGGTEFGTRNSPLHF

j_call: TRBJ2-5
d_call: TRBD2
clone_size: .
v_call: TRBV5-1
cdr3_nt: TGCGCCAGCAGCTCAACCGGGACTAGCGGGGGAGGGACCCAGTACTTC
cdr3_aa: CASSSTGTSGGGTQYF

j_call: TRBJ1-6
d_call: .
clone_size: .
v_call: TRBV13
cdr3_nt: TGTGCCAGCAGCTTAGGGATTAGCTCCTATAATTCACCCCTCCACTTT
cdr3_aa: CASSLGISSYNSPLHF

j_call: TRBJ2-5
d_call: .
clone_size: few
v_call: TRBV10-3
cdr3_nt: TGTGCCATCAGTGAGTCGCTAGTGGTCGGAGAGACCCAGTACTTC
cdr3_aa: CAISESLVVGETQYF

j_call: TRBJ1-5
d_call: .
clone_size: .
v_call: TRBV19
cdr3_nt: TGTGCCAGTAGTATAGTCGGACACCTTCTCAATCAGCCCCAGCATTTT
cdr3_aa: CASSIVGHLLNQPQHF

j_call: TRBJ1-4
d_call: TRBD1
clone_size: .
v_call: TRBV19
cdr3_nt: TGTGCCAGTAGTGGGCCGCTCGGATCCTCCAGGGGGCGCAGCGAAAAACTGTTTTTT
cdr3_aa: CASSGPLGSSRGRSEKLFF